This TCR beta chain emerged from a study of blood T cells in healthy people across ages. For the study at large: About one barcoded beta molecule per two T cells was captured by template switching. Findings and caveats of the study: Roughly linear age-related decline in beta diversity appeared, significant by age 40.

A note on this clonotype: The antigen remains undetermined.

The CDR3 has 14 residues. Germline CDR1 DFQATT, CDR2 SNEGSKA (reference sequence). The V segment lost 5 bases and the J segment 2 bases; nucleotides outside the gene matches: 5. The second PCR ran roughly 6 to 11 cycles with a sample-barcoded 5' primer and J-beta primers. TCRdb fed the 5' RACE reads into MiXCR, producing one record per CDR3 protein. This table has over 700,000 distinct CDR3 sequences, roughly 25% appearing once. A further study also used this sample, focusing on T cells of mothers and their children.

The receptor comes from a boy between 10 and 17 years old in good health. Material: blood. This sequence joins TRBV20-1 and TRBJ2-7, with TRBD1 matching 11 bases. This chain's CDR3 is CSAGTGGITYEQYF. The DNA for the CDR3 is TGCAGTGCTGGGACAGGGGGTATCACCTACGAGCAGTACTTC.